This T cell receptor beta chain was sequenced for a study of T cell repertoires in cytomegalovirus infection. Study background: CMV epitopes used comprised recently identified HLA-C-restricted ones and well-studied HLA-B-restricted ones. Signatures in public TCR beta sequences pointed to both CMV infection and matching HLA type. Study results and limitations: Public TCR beta family frequency separated CMV-and-HLA carriers, including in an independent cohort. Across the ex vivo response, the dominant clonotypes were HLA-C-restricted CMV-specific TCR beta clonotypes.

The sample holds one count of this clonotype. Its antigen is undetermined. Germline values: CDR1 SGHRS, CDR2 YFSETQ. This CDR3 region has 14 residues. V was clipped by 0 bases and J by 8 bases, with 12 bases between them. MiXCR was run by TCRdb on the reads, yielding one entry per CDR3 protein. The table lists 300,000 to 400,000 distinct CDR3 sequences, approximately 32% of them singletons. This material consisted of cultured PBMCs, taken from culture after CMV antigen stimulation. This sequence originates from a human donor in good health (CMV status not recorded). Some clones in this sample may be carry-over from other donors' samples. The rearrangement joins TRBV5-1 to TRBJ2-1; D might be TRBD2 (5 bases). The CDR3 nucleotides are TGCGCCAGCAGCTTGGAGGCCATACTAGATGAGCAGTTCTTC. Amino acids: CASSLEAILDEQFF.